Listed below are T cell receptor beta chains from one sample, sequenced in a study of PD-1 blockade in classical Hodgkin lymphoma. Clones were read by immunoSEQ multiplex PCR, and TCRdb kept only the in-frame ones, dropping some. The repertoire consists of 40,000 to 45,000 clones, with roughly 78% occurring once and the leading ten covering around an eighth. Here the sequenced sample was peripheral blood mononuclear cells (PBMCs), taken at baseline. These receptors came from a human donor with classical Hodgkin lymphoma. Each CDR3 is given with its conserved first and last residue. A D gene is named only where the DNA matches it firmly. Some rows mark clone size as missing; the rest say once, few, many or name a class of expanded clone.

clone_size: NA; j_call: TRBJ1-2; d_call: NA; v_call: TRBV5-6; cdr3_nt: TGTGCCAGCAGCTTGGATTGGGGGGTGGTTAGCGGCTACACCTTC; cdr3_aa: CASSLDWGVVSGYTF
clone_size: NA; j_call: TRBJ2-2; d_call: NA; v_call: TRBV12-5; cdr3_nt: TGTGCTAGTGGTTTAGGAGGGACTCACGGGGAGCTGTTTTTT; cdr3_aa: CASGLGGTHGELFF
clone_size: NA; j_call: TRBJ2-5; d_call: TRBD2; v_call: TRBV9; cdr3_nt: TGTGCCAGCAGCGAGGGGACTAGCGGGGGGGCCGGTGAGACCCAGTACTTC; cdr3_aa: CASSEGTSGGAGETQYF
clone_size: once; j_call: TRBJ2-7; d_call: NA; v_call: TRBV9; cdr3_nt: TGTGCCAGCAGCGTATCAGTTTCCCCGGACTACGAGCAGTACTTC; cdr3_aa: CASSVSVSPDYEQYF
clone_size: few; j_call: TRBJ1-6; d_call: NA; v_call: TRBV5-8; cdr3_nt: TGTGCCAGCAGCCTCGAAGACAGGAGGAATTCACCCCTCCACTTT; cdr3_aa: CASSLEDRRNSPLHF
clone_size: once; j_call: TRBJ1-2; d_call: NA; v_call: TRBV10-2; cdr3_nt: TGCGCCAGCAGTGAAACAATCTATGGCTACACCTTC; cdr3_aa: CASSETIYGYTF
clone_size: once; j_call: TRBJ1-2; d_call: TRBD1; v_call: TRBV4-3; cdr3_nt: TGCGCCAGCAGCCAAGAATGGGACAGGGGCTATGGCTACACCTTC; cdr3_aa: CASSQEWDRGYGYTF
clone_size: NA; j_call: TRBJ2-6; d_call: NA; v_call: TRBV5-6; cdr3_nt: TGTGCCAGCAGCTTGATAACGTCCTCTGGGGCCAACGTCCTGACTTTC; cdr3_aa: CASSLITSSGANVLTF
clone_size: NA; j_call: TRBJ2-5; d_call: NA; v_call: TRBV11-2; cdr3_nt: TGTGCCAGCAGGGAGGAGGAGACCCAGTACTTC; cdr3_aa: CASREEETQYF
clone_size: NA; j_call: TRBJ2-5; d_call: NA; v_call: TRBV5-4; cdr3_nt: TGTGCCAGCAGCTTGGATCAAAAGCAAGAGACCCAGTACTTC; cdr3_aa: CASSLDQKQETQYF
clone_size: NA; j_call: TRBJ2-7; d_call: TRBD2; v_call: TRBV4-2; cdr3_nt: TGTGCCAGCAGCCTGACTAGCGGGGGTGACTACGAGCAGTACTTC; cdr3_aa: CASSLTSGGDYEQYF
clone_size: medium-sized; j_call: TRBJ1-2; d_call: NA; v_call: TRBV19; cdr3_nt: TGTGCCAGTACCGGGATCTCGGGGAGGTCCTATGGCTACACCTTC; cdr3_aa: CASTGISGRSYGYTF
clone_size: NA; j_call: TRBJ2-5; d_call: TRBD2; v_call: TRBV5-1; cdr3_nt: TGCGCCAGCAGCTTGGGACTAGCGGGGGAGGTGGAGACCCAGTACTTC; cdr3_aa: CASSLGLAGEVETQYF
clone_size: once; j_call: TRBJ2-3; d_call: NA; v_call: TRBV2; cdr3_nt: TGTGCCAGCAGTGGCTTAACAGGGAGCACAGATACGCAGTATTTT; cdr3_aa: CASSGLTGSTDTQYF
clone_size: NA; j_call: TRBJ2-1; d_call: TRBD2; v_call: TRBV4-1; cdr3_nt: TGCGCCAGCAGCCTGGCTAGCGGGCCTCCCTACAATGAGCAGTTCTTC; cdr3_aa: CASSLASGPPYNEQFF
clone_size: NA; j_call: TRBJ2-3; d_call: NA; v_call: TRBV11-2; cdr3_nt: TGTGCCAGCAGCTTCCAATCAGATACGCAGTATTTT; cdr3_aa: CASSFQSDTQYF
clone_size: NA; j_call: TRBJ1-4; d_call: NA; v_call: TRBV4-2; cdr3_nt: TGTGCCAGCAGCCAAGAAAGGGCCCTCTGGGACTCGAATGAAAAACTGTTTTTT; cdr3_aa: CASSQERALWDSNEKLFF
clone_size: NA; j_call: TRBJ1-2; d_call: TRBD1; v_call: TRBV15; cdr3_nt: TGTGCCACCAGCCAGGGGGCCACTAACTATGGCTACACCTTC; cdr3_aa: CATSQGATNYGYTF
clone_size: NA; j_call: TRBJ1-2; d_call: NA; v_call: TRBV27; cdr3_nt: TGTGCCAGCAGTTGGGCCGGAGGGTTCGGTAATGGCTACACCTTC; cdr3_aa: CASSWAGGFGNGYTF
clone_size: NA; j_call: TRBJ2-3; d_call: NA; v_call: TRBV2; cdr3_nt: TGTGCCAGCAGTGAAACGGAGGGGTCAGATACGCAGTATTTT; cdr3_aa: CASSETEGSDTQYF
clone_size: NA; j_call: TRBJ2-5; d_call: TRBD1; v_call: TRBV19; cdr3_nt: TGTGCCAGTAGTGACAGGGTTCACGAGACCCAGTACTTC; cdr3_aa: CASSDRVHETQYF
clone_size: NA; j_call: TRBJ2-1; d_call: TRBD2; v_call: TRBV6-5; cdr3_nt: TGTGCCAGCACCCCCGGACTAGCGGAAGAAAATGAGCAGTTCTTC; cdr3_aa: CASTPGLAEENEQFF
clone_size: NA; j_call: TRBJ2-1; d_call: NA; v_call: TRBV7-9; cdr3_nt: TGTGCCAGCAGCAAGTACAGGGCTTCCTACAATGAGCAGTTCTTC; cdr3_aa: CASSKYRASYNEQFF
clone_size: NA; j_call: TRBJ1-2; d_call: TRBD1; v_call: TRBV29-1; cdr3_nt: TGCAGCGTCGGACAGGGTTTAAGCTACACCTTC; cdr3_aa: CSVGQGLSYTF
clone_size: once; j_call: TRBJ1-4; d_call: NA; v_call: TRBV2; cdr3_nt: TGTGCCAGCCCCGGAGCAGGGATGTTTTTT; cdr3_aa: CASPGAGMFF
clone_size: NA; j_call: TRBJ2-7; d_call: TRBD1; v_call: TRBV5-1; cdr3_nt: TGCGCCAGCAGCTTGGCTGGGACAGGGGACGAGCAGTACTTC; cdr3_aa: CASSLAGTGDEQYF
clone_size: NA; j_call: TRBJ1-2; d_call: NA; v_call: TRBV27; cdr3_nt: TGTGCCAGCAGTTTTGCAGGGGCCGCTTATGGCTACACCTTC; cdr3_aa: CASSFAGAAYGYTF
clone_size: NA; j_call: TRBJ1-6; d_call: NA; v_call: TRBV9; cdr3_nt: TGTGCCAGCAGCGTAAGGGCAGGGCGGTCACCCCTCCACTTT; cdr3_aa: CASSVRAGRSPLHF
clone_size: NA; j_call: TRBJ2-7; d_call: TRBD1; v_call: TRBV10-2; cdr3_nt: TGCGCCAGCAGACCCGGGACAGGGGCGGGCGAGCAGTACTTC; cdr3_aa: CASRPGTGAGEQYF
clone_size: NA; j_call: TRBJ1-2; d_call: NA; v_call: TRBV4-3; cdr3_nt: TGCGCCAGCAGCCGGGACCGTGAACGTGGCTACACCTTC; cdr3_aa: CASSRDRERGYTF
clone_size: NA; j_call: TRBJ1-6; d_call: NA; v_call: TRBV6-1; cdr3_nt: TGTGCCGGAGGACCGGGGGGAGTGAATTCACCCCTCCACTTT; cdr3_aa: CAGGPGGVNSPLHF
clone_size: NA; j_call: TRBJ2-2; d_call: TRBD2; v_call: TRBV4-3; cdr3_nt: TGCGCCAGCAGCCAAGTGGCGGGGGGGGACACCGGGGAGCTGTTTTTT; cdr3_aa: CASSQVAGGDTGELFF
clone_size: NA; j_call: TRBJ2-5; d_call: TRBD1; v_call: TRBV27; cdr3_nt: TGTGCCAGCAGTACCCTCCTCGCGTCAGGGGGCAGGGAGACCCAGTACTTC; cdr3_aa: CASSTLLASGGRETQYF
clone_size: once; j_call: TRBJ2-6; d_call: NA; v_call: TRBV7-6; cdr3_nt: TGTGCCAGCAGCGAAGGGGCAGGAAACTCTGGGGCCAACGTCCTGACTTTC; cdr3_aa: CASSEGAGNSGANVLTF
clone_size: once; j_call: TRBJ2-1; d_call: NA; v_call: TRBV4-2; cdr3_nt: TGTGCCAGCAGCCAGGAGGATGAGCAGTTCTTC; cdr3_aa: CASSQEDEQFF
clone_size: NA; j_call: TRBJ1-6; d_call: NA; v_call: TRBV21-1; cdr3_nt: TGTGCCAGCAGCAAAGAGGAAACCGCCGCCCTTAATTCACCCCTCCACTTT; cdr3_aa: CASSKEETAALNSPLHF
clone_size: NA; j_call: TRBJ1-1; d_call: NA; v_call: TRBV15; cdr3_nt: TGTGCCACCAGCAGAGCTGGAACAGGGCGGGACACTGAAGCTTTCTTT; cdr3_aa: CATSRAGTGRDTEAFF
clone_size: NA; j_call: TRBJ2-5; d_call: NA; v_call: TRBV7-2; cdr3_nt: TGTGCCAGCAGCGCGTATAATGGGCAAGAGACCCAGTACTTC; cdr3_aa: CASSAYNGQETQYF
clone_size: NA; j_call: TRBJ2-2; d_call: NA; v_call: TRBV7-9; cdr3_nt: TGTGCCAGCAGCCCACAGCCGAACACCGGGGAGCTGTTTTTT; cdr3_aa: CASSPQPNTGELFF
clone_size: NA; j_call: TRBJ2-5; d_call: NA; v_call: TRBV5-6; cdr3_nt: TGTGCCAGCAGCTTGGCCCTCGGAGCTGAAGGGGAAGAGACCCAGTACTTC; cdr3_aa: CASSLALGAEGEETQYF